This T cell receptor (beta chain) was found in a study of T-cell reconstitution after alpha-beta-depleted transplantation in children. During its preparation, the TCRbeta library received unique molecular identifiers. TCRdb processed the PCR reads anew with MiXCR; each CDR3 protein has one entry. The sample carries about 640,000 distinct CDR3 sequences, roughly 17% recorded once. The CDR3 totals 13 residues. In germline, CDR1 is ENHRY, CDR2 SYGVKD. Trimming left V 4 bases short and J 4 bases short, with 11 bases between. The gene calls are TRBV10-3 and TRBJ2-7; D remains unclear. The clonotype originates from a human donor who donated a stem cell graft to a child with acute myeloid leukemia. The sequencing used PBMCs from the stem cell graft donor, collected from the stem cell graft. CDR3 protein: CAISGVTLYEQYF. The CDR3 bases are TGTGCCATCAGTGGCGTGACACTTTACGAGCAGTACTTC.